This TCR beta chain is drawn from a study of blood T cell repertoires in COVID-19. Study-wide background: From the United States, Italy and Spain came samples of acute and convalescent COVID-19. Sample material is recorded as cDNA or gDNA derived from T cells, B-cell-depleted T cells, or PBMCs.

This CDR3 has 14 amino acids. Trimming removed 3 bases from V and 3 bases from J; junction bases left unmatched: 3. CDR1 is SGHTA, CDR2 FQGTGA, per germline. Authors' data handling: Counts of nucleated cells, estimated from reference gene primer amplification, were obtained. Method: immunoSEQ multiplex PCR; TCRdb's copy keeps in-frame clones and lacks some. V and J calls and clone size come straight from that table; D and trimming were deduced from the DNA. Found here are 200,000 to 300,000 clones, approximately 84% of them singletons; the top ten hold around 4%. This clonotype was sampled from a man aged 45 to 65 with acute or convalescent COVID-19. Material for sequencing was peripheral blood. The chain employs TRBV7-3 and TRBJ2-7; TRBD2 matches at 9 bases. CDR3 DNA sequence: TGTGCCAGCAGCTTTAATAGCGGGAGCTACGAGCAGTACTTC. It specifies CASSFNSGSYEQYF.